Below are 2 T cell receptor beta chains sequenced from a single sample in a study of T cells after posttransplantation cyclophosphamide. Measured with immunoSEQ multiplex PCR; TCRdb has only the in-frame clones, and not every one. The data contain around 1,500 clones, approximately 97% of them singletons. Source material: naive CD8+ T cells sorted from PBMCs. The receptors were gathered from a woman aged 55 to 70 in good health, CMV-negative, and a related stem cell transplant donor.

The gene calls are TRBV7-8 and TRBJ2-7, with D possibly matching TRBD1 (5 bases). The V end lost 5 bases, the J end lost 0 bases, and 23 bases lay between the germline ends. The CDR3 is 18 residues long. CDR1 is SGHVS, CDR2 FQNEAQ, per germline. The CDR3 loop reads CASSVGQSATPSSYEQYF. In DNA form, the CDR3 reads TGTGCCAGCAGCGTGGGGCAGTCCGCCACCCCAAGCTCCTACGAGCAGTACTTC. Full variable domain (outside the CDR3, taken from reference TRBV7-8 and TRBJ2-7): GAGVSQSPRYKVAKRGQDVALRCDPISGHVSLFWYQQALGQGPEFLTYFQNEAQLDKSGLPSDRFFAERPEGSVSTLKIQRTQQEDSAVYLCASSVGQSATPSSYEQYFGPGTRLTVT.

CDR3 in amino acids: CASRGQGFNTGELFF. The CDR3 nucleotides read TGTGCCAGCAGAGGACAGGGATTCAACACCGGGGAGCTGTTTTTT. The chain recombines TRBV27 with TRBJ2-2; the match to TRBD1 covers 8 bases. Germline-derived CDR1 and CDR2 are MNHEY and SMNVEV (reference sequence). Germline trimming cut 6 bases from V and 2 bases from J; bases unmatched to any gene: 5. The CDR3 is made up of 15 amino acids.